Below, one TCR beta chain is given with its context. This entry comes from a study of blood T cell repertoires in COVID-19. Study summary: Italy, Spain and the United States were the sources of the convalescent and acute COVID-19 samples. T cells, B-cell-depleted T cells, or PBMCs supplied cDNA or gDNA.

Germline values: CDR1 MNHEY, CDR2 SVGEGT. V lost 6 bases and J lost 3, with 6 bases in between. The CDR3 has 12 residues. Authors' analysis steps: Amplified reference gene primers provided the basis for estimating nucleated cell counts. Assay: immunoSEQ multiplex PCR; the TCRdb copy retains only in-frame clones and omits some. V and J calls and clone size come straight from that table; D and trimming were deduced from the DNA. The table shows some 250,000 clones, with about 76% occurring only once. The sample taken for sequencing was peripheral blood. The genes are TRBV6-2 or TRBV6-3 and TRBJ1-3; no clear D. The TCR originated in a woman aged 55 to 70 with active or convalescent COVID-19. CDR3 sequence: CASSRIGNTIYF. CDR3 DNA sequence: TGTGCCAGCAGCCGTATTGGAAACACCATATATTTT.